A single TCR beta chain is shown here with its context. The sample belongs to a study of OX40 agonist ivuxolimab in advanced cancers. The method was immunoSEQ multiplex PCR; TCRdb's version includes in-frame clones alone and lacks a portion of them. In the table there are 40,000 to 65,000 clones, 88% of which are singletons. Germline CDR1 reads SGHTA; CDR2 reads FQGNSA. Deletions cut 4 bases from V and 3 bases from J, with 7 bases between. There are 12 residues in the CDR3. This receptor was obtained from an adult with an advanced solid tumor such as melanoma, head and neck, liver or kidney cancer. V gene TRBV7-2 combines with J gene TRBJ2-7; TRBD2 might be the D (5 bases). The sample here was CD4+ or CD8+ T cells sorted from blood, taken in a trial of the OX40 agonist ivuxolimab. The CDR3 region has the DNA TGTGCCAGCAGCTCAAGCGGCTACGAGCAGTACTTC. Translating it yields CASSSSGYEQYF. The full variable domain, with the rest looked up from reference TRBV7-2 and TRBJ2-7, is GAGVSQSPSNKVTEKGKDVELRCDPISGHTALYWYRQSLGQGLEFLIYFQGNSAPDKSGLPSDRFSAERTGGSVSTLTIQRTQQEDSAVYLCASSSSGYEQYFGPGTRLTVT.